The following is a TCR beta chain sequence with its context. The V gene's germline CDR1 is SGHVS and CDR2 FQNEAQ. The CDR3 sequence is 13 residues long. The V end was cut by 1 base, the J end by 10 bases, with 11 bases between. The data stem from a study of blood T cell repertoires in COVID-19. In the original processing: Estimated nucleated cell counts came from reference gene primer amplification. The table came from immunoSEQ multiplex PCR; TCRdb's copy has only in-frame clones and leaves some out. The D gene and trimming were derived from the DNA, and the V and J assignments and clone size from that table. The data hold 130,000 to 150,000 clones, with 80% to 90% observed a single time.

Sequencing used peripheral blood. The chain has TRBV7-8 and TRBJ2-4, with a tentative D call TRBD1 (6 bases). The clonotype was recovered from a woman aged 60-75 years with active COVID-19. The CDR3 loop reads CASSLGATGIQYF. The CDR3 bases are TGTGCCAGCAGCTTAGGGGCGACAGGAATTCAGTACTTC.